This TCR beta chain was retrieved from a study of CD8+ T cells in alopecia areata. Study-wide points: Many expanded lesional clones persisted in scalp and blood during tofacitinib. The presence of one nonresponder keeps the tie between baseline CD8+ expansion and response uncertain. The study found higher clonality in lesional than normal scalp, especially in alopecia totalis/universalis.

About this clone itself: What it binds is unknown.

Reverse transcription of extracted RNA yielded cDNA, which provided the sequencing template. Assay used: immunoSEQ multiplex PCR; TCRdb lists only in-frame clones, some missing. The repertoire holds 150,000 to 200,000 clones, approximately 57% seen once, with about 0.94% in the top ten. This CDR3 is built from 16 residues. CDR1 is SGHTA and CDR2 is FQGNSA in the germline V gene. Trimming shortened V by 8 bases and J by 1 base, and 15 bases separated the two germline ends. Treatment defined: oral pan-JAK inhibitor, 5-10 mg twice daily. Researchers gathered lesional scalp punch biopsies and peripheral blood from patients with alopecia areata.

The sample here was CD4+ T cells sorted from blood, taken at week 24, from a patient treated with tofacitinib. This receptor was taken from a human donor with alopecia areata. The chain joins TRBV7-2 to TRBJ1-6, with D maybe TRBD1 (6 bases). The CDR3 sequence: CASHPRGASYNSPLHF. The DNA of the CDR3 is TGTGCCAGCCACCCTAGGGGGGCATCCTATAATTCACCCCTCCACTTT.